These T cell receptor beta chains were read from a single sample in a study of OX40 agonist ivuxolimab in advanced cancers. Some clones are missing from TCRdb's copy, which holds only in-frame ones; the method was immunoSEQ multiplex PCR. The table shows 69,000 or so clones, with around 83% occurring only once. The sequenced sample was CD4+ or CD8+ T cells sorted from blood, obtained in a trial of the OX40 agonist ivuxolimab. Every receptor here comes from an adult with an advanced solid tumor such as melanoma, head and neck, liver or kidney cancer. The CDR3 runs from the conserved cysteine through the conserved F or W. A D gene is named only where the DNA matches it firmly. Size is stated for part of the rows, as once, few or many counts, or as a class when the clone is expanded.

D,J,size,V,CDR3,DNA
.,TRBJ2-5,.,TRBV19,CASSLIAKETQYF,TGTGCCAGTAGCCTGATAGCTAAAGAGACCCAGTACTTC
TRBD1,TRBJ2-2,.,TRBV6-5,CASSSTGKAGELFF,TGTGCCAGCAGTTCGACAGGGAAGGCCGGGGAGCTGTTTTTT
.,TRBJ1-2,.,TRBV5-4,CASSLSYNYGYTF,TGTGCCAGCAGTCTCTCGTATAACTATGGCTACACCTTC
.,TRBJ2-7,.,TRBV29-1,CSVEGQAYEQYF,TGCAGCGTTGAGGGCCAGGCCTACGAGCAGTACTTC
.,TRBJ1-1,.,TRBV25-1,CASSWTANTEAFF,TGTGCCAGCAGCTGGACGGCGAACACTGAAGCTTTCTTT
.,TRBJ1-1,.,TRBV19,CASTKRGITEAFF,TGTGCCAGTACCAAACGCGGCATCACTGAAGCTTTCTTT
.,TRBJ1-6,.,TRBV18,CASSPDREVLHF,TGTGCCAGCTCACCAGATCGTGAAGTCCTCCACTTT
.,TRBJ1-3,.,TRBV29-1,CSVEDPGGTGNTIYF,TGCAGCGTTGAAGATCCGGGGGGGACTGGAAACACCATATATTTT
.,TRBJ1-6,.,TRBV11-2,CASSPQGDNSPLHF,TGTGCCAGCAGCCCACAGGGAGATAATTCACCCCTCCACTTT
.,TRBJ1-3,.,TRBV6-5,CASSSYSAGNTIYF,TGTGCCAGCAGTTCGTACAGCGCTGGAAACACCATATATTTT
.,TRBJ1-4,.,TRBV6-1,CASSELSIAGRNEKLFF,TGTGCCAGCAGTGAACTCTCTATTGCAGGCCGTAATGAAAAACTGTTTTTT
TRBD1,TRBJ1-2,.,TRBV28,CASYTGTGSYGYTF,TGTGCCAGCTACACCGGGACAGGGTCCTATGGCTACACCTTC
.,TRBJ1-2,.,TRBV9,CASSAEEQGWSRYGYTF,TGTGCCAGCAGCGCTGAGGAACAGGGTTGGTCGCGCTATGGCTACACCTTC
.,TRBJ2-2,.,TRBV5-4,CASRRTGMVNTGELFF,TGTGCCAGCAGGAGAACAGGGATGGTAAACACCGGGGAGCTGTTTTTT
.,TRBJ2-3,.,TRBV7-2,CASSLGGSRMTDTQYF,TGTGCCAGCAGCTTAGGCGGTAGTAGGATGACAGATACGCAGTATTTT
.,TRBJ2-5,.,TRBV30,CAWSVETGRQETQYF,TGTGCCTGGAGTGTAGAGACTGGTCGCCAAGAGACCCAGTACTTC
.,TRBJ2-7,.,TRBV27,CASSLSGGWTEGGHEQYF,TGTGCCAGCAGTTTATCGGGGGGATGGACAGAGGGGGGCCACGAGCAGTACTTC
.,TRBJ1-1,few,TRBV30,CAWSGGHTEAFF,TGTGCCTGGAGTGGGGGACACACTGAAGCTTTCTTT
.,TRBJ1-1,few,TRBV19,CASSIVVGRGMNTEAFF,TGTGCCAGTAGTATAGTTGTAGGGAGGGGGATGAACACTGAAGCTTTCTTT
.,TRBJ2-7,many,TRBV14,CASSQDPGFDEQYF,TGTGCCAGCAGCCAAGACCCAGGGTTCGACGAGCAGTACTTC
.,TRBJ2-1,.,TRBV20-1,CSASSRNEQFF,TGCAGTGCCTCAAGTCGGAATGAGCAGTTCTTC
.,TRBJ2-2,.,TRBV15,CATSGGTAKYTGELFF,TGTGCCACCAGCGGGGGGACAGCCAAGTACACCGGGGAGCTGTTTTTT
TRBD1,TRBJ2-3,.,TRBV10-3,CAISPGTGGFGTDTQYF,TGTGCCATCAGTCCCGGGACAGGGGGGTTCGGCACAGATACGCAGTATTTT
.,TRBJ1-2,.,TRBV5-6,CASSAVGYGYTF,TGTGCCAGCAGTGCGGTGGGCTATGGCTACACCTTC
TRBD1,TRBJ1-2,.,TRBV2,CAGKKDREGGYGYTF,TGTGCCGGAAAAAAGGACAGGGAGGGCGGCTATGGCTACACCTTC
.,TRBJ2-1,.,TRBV12-5,CASGLLEPYNEQFF,TGTGCTAGTGGTTTGTTGGAGCCATACAATGAGCAGTTCTTC
TRBD1,TRBJ1-1,.,TRBV10-3,CASRDRENTEAFF,TGTGCCTCCAGGGACAGGGAGAACACTGAAGCTTTCTTT
.,TRBJ2-2,.,TRBV7-2,CASSHTLRGGGTGELFF,TGTGCCAGCAGCCACACGCTGCGGGGCGGTGGGACCGGGGAGCTGTTTTTT
.,TRBJ1-5,.,TRBV6-6,CASSYSTVQPQHF,TGTGCCAGCAGTTACTCGACAGTTCAGCCCCAGCATTTT
.,TRBJ1-1,.,TRBV7-3,CASSGGGSTEAFF,TGTGCCAGCAGCGGCGGGGGATCCACTGAAGCTTTCTTT
TRBD2,TRBJ2-3,.,TRBV27,CASQTSGRTDTQYF,TGTGCCAGCCAGACTAGCGGGAGAACAGATACGCAGTATTTT
.,TRBJ1-1,few,TRBV7-9,CASSLGRQTTEAFF,TGTGCCAGCAGCTTAGGCAGGCAAACCACTGAAGCTTTCTTT
TRBD1,TRBJ1-5,.,TRBV4-2,CASSQGTGYQPQHF,TGTGCCAGCAGCCAAGGGACAGGGTATCAGCCCCAGCATTTT
.,TRBJ2-7,few,TRBV28,CASSLLQAREQYF,TGTGCCAGCAGTTTACTACAGGCTCGCGAGCAGTACTTC
TRBD2,TRBJ2-5,.,TRBV7-3,CASSPYPSGGTETQYF,TGTGCCAGCAGCCCCTATCCTAGCGGGGGGACAGAGACCCAGTACTTC
TRBD1,TRBJ2-7,.,TRBV19,CASSEESAQGAEQYF,TGTGCCAGTAGTGAGGAGAGCGCGCAGGGGGCCGAGCAGTACTTC
TRBD1,TRBJ1-1,.,TRBV5-1,CASISQGAGNTEAFF,TGCGCCAGCATCTCGCAGGGGGCCGGGAACACTGAAGCTTTCTTT
.,TRBJ2-3,.,TRBV19,CASSMVGRRTDTQYF,TGTGCCAGTAGTATGGTGGGGAGGAGGACAGATACGCAGTATTTT
TRBD1,TRBJ1-2,.,TRBV4-1,CASSQGQGLNYGYTF,TGCGCCAGCAGCCAAGGACAGGGACTAAACTATGGCTACACCTTC
.,TRBJ2-3,.,TRBV18,CASSSGTLRTDTQYF,TGTGCCAGCTCATCCGGGACACTACGCACAGATACGCAGTATTTT
.,TRBJ1-2,.,TRBV19,CASIEGPYSLMNYGYTF,TGTGCCAGTATCGAAGGACCCTATTCGCTAATGAACTATGGCTACACCTTC
TRBD2,TRBJ2-3,.,TRBV28,CASSSQRGTSGMTGGTDTQYF,TGTGCCAGCAGTTCCCAGCGGGGAACTAGCGGGATGACCGGGGGCACAGATACGCAGTATTTT
.,TRBJ2-3,.,TRBV4-3,CASSQGGDTQYF,TGCGCCAGCAGCCAAGGGGGAGATACGCAGTATTTT
.,TRBJ2-2,.,TRBV2,CASSGGVYNTGELFF,TGTGCCAGCAGTGGGGGGGTGTATAACACCGGGGAGCTGTTTTTT
.,TRBJ1-1,.,TRBV7-2,CASSFTAASGTEAFF,TGTGCCAGCAGCTTTACGGCCGCCTCAGGTACTGAAGCTTTCTTT
.,TRBJ2-2,.,TRBV5-1,CASSLGNTGELFF,TGCGCCAGCAGCTTGGGGAACACCGGGGAGCTGTTTTTT
.,TRBJ1-1,.,TRBV19,CASRRGTTEAFF,TGTGCCAGTAGGAGGGGGACCACTGAAGCTTTCTTT
TRBD1,TRBJ1-4,few,TRBV4-3,CASSRSITGAEKLFF,TGCGCCAGCAGCCGCAGCATCACAGGGGCTGAAAAACTGTTTTTT
.,TRBJ2-3,.,TRBV7-2,CASTNFADTQYF,TGTGCCAGCACCAACTTCGCAGATACGCAGTATTTT
TRBD1,TRBJ1-2,.,TRBV19,CASSSGQRYGYTF,TGTGCCAGTAGTTCGGGACAGAGGTATGGCTACACCTTC
TRBD2,TRBJ2-5,.,TRBV10-3,CAISEASGGETQYF,TGTGCCATCAGTGAGGCTAGCGGGGGGGAGACCCAGTACTTC
.,TRBJ2-3,.,TRBV14,CASSLYLGTDTQYF,TGTGCCAGCAGCCTTTACCTAGGGACAGATACGCAGTATTTT
.,TRBJ1-1,.,TRBV19,CASSILLNTEAFF,TGTGCCAGTAGTATCTTGCTGAACACTGAAGCTTTCTTT
.,TRBJ2-1,.,TRBV19,CASSTGTNNEQFF,TGTGCCAGTAGTACCGGGACGAACAATGAGCAGTTCTTC